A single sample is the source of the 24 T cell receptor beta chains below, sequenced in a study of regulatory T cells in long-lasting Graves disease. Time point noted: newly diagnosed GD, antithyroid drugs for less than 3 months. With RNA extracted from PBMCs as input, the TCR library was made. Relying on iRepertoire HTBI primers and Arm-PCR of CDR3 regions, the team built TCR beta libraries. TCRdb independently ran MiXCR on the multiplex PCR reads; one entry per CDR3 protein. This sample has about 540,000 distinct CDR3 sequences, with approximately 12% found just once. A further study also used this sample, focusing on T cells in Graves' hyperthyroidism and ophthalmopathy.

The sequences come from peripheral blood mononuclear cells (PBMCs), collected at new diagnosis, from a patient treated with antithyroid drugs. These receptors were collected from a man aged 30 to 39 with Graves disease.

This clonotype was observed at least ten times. CDR3 in amino acids: CASSSGDKYTDTQYF. For the CDR3, the DNA is TGCGCCAGCAGCTCCGGAGACAAATACACAGATACGCAGTATTTT. The rearrangement joins TRBV5-1 to TRBJ2-3; no clear D. The CDR3 consists of 15 residues. V lost 3 bases and J 2 bases, leaving 13 bases between the germline ends. CDR1 is SGHRS, CDR2 YFSETQ, per germline.

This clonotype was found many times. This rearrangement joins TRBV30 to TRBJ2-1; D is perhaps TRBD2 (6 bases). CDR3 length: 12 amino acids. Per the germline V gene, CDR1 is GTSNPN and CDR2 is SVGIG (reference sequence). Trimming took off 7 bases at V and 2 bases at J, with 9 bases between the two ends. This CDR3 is CASGGPYNEQFF. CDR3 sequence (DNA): TGTGCCTCCGGGGGTCCCTACAATGAGCAGTTCTTC. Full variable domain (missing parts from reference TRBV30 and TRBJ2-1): SQTIHQWPATLVQPVGSPLSLECTVEGTSNPNLYWYRQAAGRGLQLLFYSVGIGQISSEVPQNLSASRPQDRQFILSSKKLLLSDSGFYLCASGGPYNEQFFGPGTRLTVL.

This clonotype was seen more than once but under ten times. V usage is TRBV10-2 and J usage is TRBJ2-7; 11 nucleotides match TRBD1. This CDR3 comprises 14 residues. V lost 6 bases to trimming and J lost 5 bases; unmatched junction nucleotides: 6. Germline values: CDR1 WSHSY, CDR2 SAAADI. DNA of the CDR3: TGCGCCAGCAGAAACGCGGGACAGGGGGACGAGCAGTACTTC. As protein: CASRNAGQGDEQYF.

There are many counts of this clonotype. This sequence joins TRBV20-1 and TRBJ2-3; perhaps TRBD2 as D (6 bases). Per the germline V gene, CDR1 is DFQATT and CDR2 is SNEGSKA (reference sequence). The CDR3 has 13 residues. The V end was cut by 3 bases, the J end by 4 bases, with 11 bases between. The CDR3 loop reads CSASGSVADTQYF. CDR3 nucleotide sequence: TGCAGTGCTAGCGGGAGTGTGGCAGATACGCAGTATTTT.

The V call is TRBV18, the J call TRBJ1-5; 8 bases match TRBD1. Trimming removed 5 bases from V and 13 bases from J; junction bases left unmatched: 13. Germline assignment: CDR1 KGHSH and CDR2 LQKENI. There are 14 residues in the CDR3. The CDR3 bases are TGTGCCAGCTCAGACGGGCAGGGGGCTTTCCGACAGCATTTT. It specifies CASSDGQGAFRQHF.

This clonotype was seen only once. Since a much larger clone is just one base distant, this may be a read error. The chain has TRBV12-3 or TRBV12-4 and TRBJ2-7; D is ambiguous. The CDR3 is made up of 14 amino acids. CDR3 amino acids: CTSSAGPDLLEQYF. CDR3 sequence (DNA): TGTACCAGCAGCGCTGGGCCGGACCTTCTCGAGCAGTACTTC.

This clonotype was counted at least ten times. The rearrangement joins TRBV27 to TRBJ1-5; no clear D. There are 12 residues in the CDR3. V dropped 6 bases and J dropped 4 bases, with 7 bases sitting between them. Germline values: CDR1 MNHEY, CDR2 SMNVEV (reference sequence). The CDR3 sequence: CASRDRNQPQHF. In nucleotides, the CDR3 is TGTGCCAGCAGAGACCGGAATCAGCCCCAGCATTTT.

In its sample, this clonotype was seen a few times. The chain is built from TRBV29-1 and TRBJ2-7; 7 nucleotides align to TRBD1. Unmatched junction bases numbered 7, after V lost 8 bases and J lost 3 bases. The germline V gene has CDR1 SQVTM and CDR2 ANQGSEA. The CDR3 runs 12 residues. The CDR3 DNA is TGCAGCATTAAAACAGGGGACTACGAGCAGTACTTC. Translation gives CSIKTGDYEQYF.

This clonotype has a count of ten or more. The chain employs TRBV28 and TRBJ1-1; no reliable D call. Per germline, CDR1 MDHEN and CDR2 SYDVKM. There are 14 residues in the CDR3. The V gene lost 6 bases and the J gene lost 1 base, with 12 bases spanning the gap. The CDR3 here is CASRVHGANTEAFF. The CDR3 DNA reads TGTGCCAGCAGAGTACACGGCGCGAACACTGAAGCTTTCTTT.

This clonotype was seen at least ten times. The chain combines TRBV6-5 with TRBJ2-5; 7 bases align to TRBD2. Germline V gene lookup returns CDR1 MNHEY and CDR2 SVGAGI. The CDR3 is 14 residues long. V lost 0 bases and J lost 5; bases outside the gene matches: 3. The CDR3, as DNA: TGTGCCAGCAGTTACTCGAGGGGAGGGGAGACCCAGTACTTC. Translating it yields CASSYSRGGETQYF.

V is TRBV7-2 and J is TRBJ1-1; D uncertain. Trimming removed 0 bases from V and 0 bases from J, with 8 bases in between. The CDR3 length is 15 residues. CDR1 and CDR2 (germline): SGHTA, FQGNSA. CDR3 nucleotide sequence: TGTGCCAGCAGCTTAGCTGTGACGGTGAACACTGAAGCTTTCTTT. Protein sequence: CASSLAVTVNTEAFF.

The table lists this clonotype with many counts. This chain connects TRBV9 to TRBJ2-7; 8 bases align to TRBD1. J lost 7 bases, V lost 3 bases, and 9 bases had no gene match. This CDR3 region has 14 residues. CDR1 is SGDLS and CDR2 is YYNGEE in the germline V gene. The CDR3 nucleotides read TGTGCCAGCAGCGGGGGGACAGGCCGCCTGGAGCAGTACTTC. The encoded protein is CASSGGTGRLEQYF.

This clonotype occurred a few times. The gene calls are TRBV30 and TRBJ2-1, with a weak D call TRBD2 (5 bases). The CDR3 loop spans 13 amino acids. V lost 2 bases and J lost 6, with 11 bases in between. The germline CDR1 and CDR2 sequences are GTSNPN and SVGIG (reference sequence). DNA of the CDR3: TGTGCCTGGAGTCGGCTAGCCGGCAATGAGCAGTTCTTC. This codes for CAWSRLAGNEQFF.

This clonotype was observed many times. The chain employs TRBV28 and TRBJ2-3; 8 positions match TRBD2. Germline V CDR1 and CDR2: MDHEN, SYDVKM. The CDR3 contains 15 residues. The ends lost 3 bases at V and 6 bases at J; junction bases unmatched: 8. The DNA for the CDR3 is TGTGCCAGCAGTTTGCCCCTACGGGAGGGTGATACGCAGTATTTT. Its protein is CASSLPLREGDTQYF.

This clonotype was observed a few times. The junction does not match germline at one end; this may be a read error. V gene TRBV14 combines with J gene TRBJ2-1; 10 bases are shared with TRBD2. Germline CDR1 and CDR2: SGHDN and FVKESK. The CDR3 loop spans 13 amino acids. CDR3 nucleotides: TGTGCCAGCAGCCACGGACTAGCGGAGGCCGGGGTCTTC. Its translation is CASSHGLAEAGVF.

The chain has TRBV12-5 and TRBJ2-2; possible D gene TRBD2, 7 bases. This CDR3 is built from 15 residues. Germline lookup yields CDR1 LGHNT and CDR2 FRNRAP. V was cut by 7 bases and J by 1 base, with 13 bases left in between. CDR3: CASARGALNTGELFF. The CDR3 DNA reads TGTGCTAGTGCCCGGGGGGCGTTGAACACCGGGGAGCTGTTTTTT. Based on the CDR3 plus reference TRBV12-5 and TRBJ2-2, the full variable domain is DARVTQTPRHKVTEMGQEVTMRCQPILGHNTVFWYRQTMMQGLELLAYFRNRAPLDDSGMPKDRFSAEMPDATLATLKIQPSEPRDSAVYFCASARGALNTGELFFGEGSRLTVL.

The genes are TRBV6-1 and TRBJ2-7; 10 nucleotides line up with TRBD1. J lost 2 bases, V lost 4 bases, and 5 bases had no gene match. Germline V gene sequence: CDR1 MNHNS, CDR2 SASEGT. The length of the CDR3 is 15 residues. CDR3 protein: CASSGAGTGAYEQYF. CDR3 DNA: TGTGCCAGCAGTGGTGCCGGGACAGGGGCCTACGAGCAGTACTTC.

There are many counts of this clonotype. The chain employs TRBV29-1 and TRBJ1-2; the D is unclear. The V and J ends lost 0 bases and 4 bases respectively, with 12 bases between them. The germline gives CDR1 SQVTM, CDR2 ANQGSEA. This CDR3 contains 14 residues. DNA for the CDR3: TGCAGCGTTGAAGATCTGGGGTTCGGCTATGGCTACACCTTC. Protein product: CSVEDLGFGYGYTF.

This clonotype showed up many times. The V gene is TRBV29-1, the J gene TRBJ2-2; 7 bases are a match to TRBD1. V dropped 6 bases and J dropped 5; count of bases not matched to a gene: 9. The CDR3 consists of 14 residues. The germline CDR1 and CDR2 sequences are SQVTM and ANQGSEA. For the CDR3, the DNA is TGCAGCGTAGGAAGACAGGGAGCGACCGGGGAGCTGTTTTTT. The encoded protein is CSVGRQGATGELFF.

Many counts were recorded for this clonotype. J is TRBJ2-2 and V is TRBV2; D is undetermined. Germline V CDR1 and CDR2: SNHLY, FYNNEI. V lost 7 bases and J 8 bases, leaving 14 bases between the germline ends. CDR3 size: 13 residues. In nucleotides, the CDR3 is TGTGCCAGCATCCGGACGTCATCAGGGGAGCTGTTTTTT. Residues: CASIRTSSGELFF.

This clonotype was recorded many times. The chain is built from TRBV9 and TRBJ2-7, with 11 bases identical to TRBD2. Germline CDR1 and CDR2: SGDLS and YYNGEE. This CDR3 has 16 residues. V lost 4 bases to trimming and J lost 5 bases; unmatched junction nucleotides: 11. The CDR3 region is CASSPDLAGGPHEQYF. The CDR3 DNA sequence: TGTGCCAGCAGCCCGGACTTAGCGGGAGGGCCCCACGAGCAGTACTTC. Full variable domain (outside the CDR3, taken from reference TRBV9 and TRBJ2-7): DSGVTQTPKHLITATGQRVTLRCSPRSGDLSVYWYQQSLDQGLQFLIQYYNGEERAKGNILERFSAQQFPDLHSELNLSSLELGDSALYFCASSPDLAGGPHEQYFGPGTRLTVT.

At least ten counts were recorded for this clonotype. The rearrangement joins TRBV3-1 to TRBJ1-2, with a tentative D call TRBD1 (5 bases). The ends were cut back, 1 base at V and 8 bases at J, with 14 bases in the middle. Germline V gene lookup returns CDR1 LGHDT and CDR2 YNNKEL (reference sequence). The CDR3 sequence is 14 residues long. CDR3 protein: CASSQGERGEGYTF. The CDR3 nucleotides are TGTGCCAGCAGCCAAGGCGAAAGGGGAGAAGGCTACACCTTC. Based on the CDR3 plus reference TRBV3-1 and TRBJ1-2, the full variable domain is DTAVSQTPKYLVTQMGNDKSIKCEQNLGHDTMYWYKQDSKKFLKIMFSYNNKELIINETVPNRFSPKSPDKAHLNLHINSLELGDSAVYFCASSQGERGEGYTFGSGTRLTVV.

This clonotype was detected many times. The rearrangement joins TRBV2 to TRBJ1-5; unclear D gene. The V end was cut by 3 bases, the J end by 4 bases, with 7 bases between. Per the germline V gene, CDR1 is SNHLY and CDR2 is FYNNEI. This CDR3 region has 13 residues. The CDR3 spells CASSDRGNQPQHF. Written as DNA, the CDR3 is TGTGCCAGCAGTGATCGGGGAAATCAGCCCCAGCATTTT.

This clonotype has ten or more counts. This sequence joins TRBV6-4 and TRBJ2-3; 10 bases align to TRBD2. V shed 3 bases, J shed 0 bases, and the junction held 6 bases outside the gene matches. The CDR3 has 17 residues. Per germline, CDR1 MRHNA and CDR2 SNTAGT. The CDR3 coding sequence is TGTGCCAGCAGTGAGGGACTAGCGAGAACTAGCACAGATACGCAGTATTTT. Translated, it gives CASSEGLARTSTDTQYF.